This T cell receptor (beta chain) was sequenced for a study of CXCR3-negative and CXCR3-positive naive CD8 T cells (dated 2019 in TCRdb). Turning to the overall study: In total, some 140 million TRB reads were obtained, which works out to roughly 1.5 +/- 0.3 million reads per library. Data from about 10 donors, pooled across two independent experiments, went into the diversity and physicochemical repertoire analyses. Naive subsets from five or six donors and memory cells from 3 donors were included in the TRBV-TRBJ cluster analysis. The study at large found these results: Because CXCR3 expression was partially decreased after cryopreservation, freshly isolated PBMCs were used for most assays. Because surface CD5, which is linked to self-reactivity in mice, was comparable between the naive subsets, TCR interaction strength was also inferred from TRB CDR3 physicochemical properties. Repertoire diversity was comparably high in both naive subsets but much lower in memory CD8+ T cells. Within the same donor, TRBV-TRBJ usage looked similar between naive CXCR3-negative and CXCR3-positive cells, but memory cells had distinct patterns.

Sequenced on a NextSeq 550. The Human TCR Profiling Kit (MiLaboratory) was used to prepare UMI-labeled 5' RACE TRB cDNA libraries. The full amount of extracted RNA was used for cDNA synthesis, and the full amount of resulting cDNA was used for PCR amplification. The libraries were made side by side, with each library going through the same number of PCR cycles. Processing in the source paper ran as follows. About 53,000 +/- 9,400 unique UMI-labeled TRB cDNA molecules per library were extracted with MIGEC and MiXCR, with at least two reads per UMI required. An average of roughly 40,000 +/- 10,000 functional in-frame TRB CDR3 nucleotide clonotypes without stop codons was found per library. After downsampling to 5000 UMI-labeled TRB molecules per sample, diversity metrics such as normalized Shannon-Wiener and Chao1 were calculated in VDJtools. Clonotype-size-weighted physicochemical properties of the central five CDR3 residues (interaction energy, strength, volume and Kidera factor 4) were computed in VDJtools. The reads underwent TCRdb reprocessing, giving one record for each CDR3 protein sequence and no DNA. The authors' filters were not applied to this entry. The table held for this sample gives 45,000 or so distinct CDR3 sequences. The top ten constitute 9.5% to 12% of the sample.

For this clonotype: Its antigen target is currently unknown.

For each CD8+ T cell subset, flow sorting was done in triplicate, and roughly 330,000 cells per subset went directly into RLT lysis buffer. Using standard density gradient centrifugation, peripheral blood mononuclear cells were isolated from buffy coats. An RNeasy Mini Kit was used to extract total RNA from the sorted cells. Sequences MDHEN (CDR1) and SYDVKM (CDR2) are obtained from the germline V gene. Taken from cysteine to phenylalanine, the CDR3 has 14 residues. No nucleotide data were recorded. Material: memory CD8+ T cells from blood. In the paper's terms, the cell subset or site label means: conventional CD8+ memory T cells (TMEM), sorted as controls. In this chain, TRBV28 is recombined with TRBJ2-7; TCRdb's D gene call, TRBD2, goes unchecked for lack of DNA. The receptor's source is a human donor in good health. Some clones in this sample may be carry-over from other donors' samples. The CDR3 in this case is CASSLAGLTYEQYF.